The present T cell receptor (beta chain) was sequenced within a study of shared clonotypes between healthy human individuals. Clones were sequenced by immunoSEQ multiplex PCR, and TCRdb holds only the in-frame ones, with some missing. This table has some 490,000 clones, around 73% appearing once. The CDR3 consists of 15 residues. Per germline, CDR1 SGHRS and CDR2 YFSETQ. Losses at the gene ends were 4 bases for V and 5 bases for J; bases not matched to a gene: 10. The chain has TRBV5-1 and TRBJ2-5; 8 bases map to TRBD1. Sequencing was carried out using PBMCs. This clonotype was obtained from a woman in her thirties or forties in good health. Some clones in this sample may be carry-over from other donors' samples. The CDR3 loop is CASSPRQGLWETQYF. CDR3 nucleotide sequence: TGCGCCAGCAGCCCCCGACAGGGGCTATGGGAGACCCAGTACTTC.